These 13 T cell receptor beta chains originate from one sample sequenced in a study of regulatory T cells in long-lasting Graves disease. Time point: newly diagnosed GD, antithyroid drugs for less than 3 months. Construction of the TCR library relied on RNA isolated from PBMCs. Arm-PCR with iRepertoire HTBI primers amplified the CDR3 regions for these TCR beta libraries. TCRdb used MiXCR to reprocess the multiplex PCR reads, holding one entry per CDR3 protein. The sample consists of 440,000 or so distinct CDR3 sequences, about 15% of them appearing once. The data were also submitted as part of a second study, on T cells in Graves' hyperthyroidism and ophthalmopathy.

Specimen: peripheral blood mononuclear cells (PBMCs), collected at new diagnosis, from a patient treated with antithyroid drugs. The receptor set was obtained from a woman in her thirties with Graves disease.

This clonotype appeared many times. The rearrangement uses TRBV10-1 and TRBJ1-5; D gene uncertain. This CDR3 comprises 17 residues. Between the trimmed V and J ends, which lost 2 bases and 4 bases, there was a span of 18 bases. Germline lookup yields CDR1 WNHNN and CDR2 SYGVQD (reference sequence). The CDR3 bases are TGCGCCAGCAGTGAGAAAAAGGAGAGGCCGGCGAATCAGCCCCAGCATTTT. Protein: CASSEKKERPANQPQHF.

This clonotype was observed a handful of times. The chain recombines TRBV6-2 or TRBV6-3 with TRBJ1-1; a weak D match, TRBD1 (5 bases). CDR1 is MNHEY and CDR2 is SVGEGT in the germline V gene. The CDR3 consists of 12 residues. V was trimmed by 6 bases and J by 3 bases, leaving 8 bases between them. Here the CDR3 reads CASSAGDTEAFF. CDR3 coding DNA: TGTGCCAGCAGCGCGGGGGACACTGAAGCTTTCTTT.

Remarks on this clonotype: Just one base apart from a much larger clone, this may be a read error. J is TRBJ1-5 and V is TRBV14; no firm D call. Germline assignment: CDR1 SGHDN and CDR2 FVKESK. The germline V and J ends were trimmed by 1 base and 6 bases, with 10 bases remaining between them. The CDR3 covers 14 residues. The CDR3 region is CASSQGRGSQPQHF. CDR3 nucleotide sequence: TGTGCCAGCAGCCAAGGGCGAGGAAGTCAGCCCCAGCATTTT.

This clonotype was seen ten or more times. One end of the junction does not line up with germline, which may come from a read error. The J gene is TRBJ2-3, the V gene TRBV7-7; TRBD2 is a possible D gene (6 bases). The germline gives CDR1 SSHAT, CDR2 FNYEAQ (reference sequence). The CDR3 contains 13 residues. CDR3 loop: CASSLAEADTQYF. The CDR3 DNA sequence: TGTGCTAGCAGCTTAGCGGAAGCAGATACGCAGTATTTT.

Note on this clonotype: This may arise from a read error, as a much more abundant clone is one base away. This chain uses TRBV27 with TRBJ2-3; possible D gene TRBD2, 6 bases. V was trimmed by 10 bases and J by 4 bases, leaving 9 bases between them. The CDR3 covers 11 residues. CDR1 and CDR2 (germline): MNHEY, SMNVEV (reference sequence). The CDR3 region has the DNA TGTGCCATCGGGAGCCCAGATACGCAGTATTTT. It specifies CAIGSPDTQYF.

This clonotype was seen many times. DNA of the CDR3: TGCGCCAGCAGCCCCTGGGGGGGGCCTGGTGAGCAGTACTTC. Its translation is CASSPWGGPGEQYF. This chain uses TRBV4-1 with TRBJ2-7; TRBD2 is a possible D gene (7 bases). The germline CDR1 and CDR2 sequences are MGHRA and YSYEKL. This CDR3 comprises 14 residues. V was trimmed by 4 bases and J by 7 bases, leaving 17 bases between them.

In this sample, this clonotype turned up many times. The chain combines TRBV7-2 with TRBJ1-2; perhaps TRBD1 as D (5 bases). CDR3 length: 15 residues. V was cut by 1 base and J by 6 bases, with 15 bases left in between. CDR1 is SGHTA, CDR2 FQGNSA, per germline. This chain's CDR3 is CASSLVGAPEHGYTF. The CDR3 bases are TGTGCCAGCAGCTTAGTTGGGGCCCCGGAACATGGCTACACCTTC.

This clonotype was seen ten or more times. This chain joins TRBV5-1 and TRBJ2-3; no firm D call. V was cut by 3 bases and J by 2 bases, with 13 bases left in between. CDR3 size: 15 residues. The germline gives CDR1 SGHRS, CDR2 YFSETQ. As DNA, the CDR3 is TGCGCCAGCAGCTCCCTGGGTAGCCCCACAGATACGCAGTATTTT. Protein sequence: CASSSLGSPTDTQYF.

There are many counts of this clonotype. This chain links TRBV7-9 with TRBJ2-7, with D possibly called TRBD1 or TRBD2 (5 bases each). The CDR3 runs 17 residues. Germline assignment: CDR1 SEHNR and CDR2 FQNEAQ (reference sequence). The V gene lost 4 bases and the J gene lost 0 bases, with 19 bases spanning the gap. CDR3 nucleotides: TGTGCCAGCAGCTCTACCCCCGGGACCCTAACCTCCTACGAGCAGTACTTC. Translating gives CASSSTPGTLTSYEQYF.

This clonotype was observed at least ten times. The chain couples TRBV11-2 to TRBJ2-1; maybe TRBD2 (6 bases). The germline V and J ends were trimmed by 5 bases and 5 bases, with 16 bases remaining between them. CDR3 length equals 15 residues. Germline V CDR1 and CDR2: SGHAT, FQNNGV. The CDR3, as DNA: TGTGCCAGCAGCCCAATGGGACTTCCCCACAATGAGCAGTTCTTC. Translating it yields CASSPMGLPHNEQFF.

V gene TRBV6-5 combines with J gene TRBJ2-5; TRBD2 agrees at 13 bases. CDR3 length equals 17 residues. Germline V CDR1 and CDR2: MNHEY, SVGAGI. Germline trimming cut 3 bases from V and 5 bases from J; bases unmatched to any gene: 9. The CDR3 protein is CASSYRRTSGSGETQYF. The DNA for the CDR3 is TGTGCCAGCAGTTATAGGAGGACTAGCGGGAGTGGGGAGACCCAGTACTTC.

The gene calls are TRBV7-2 and TRBJ2-2; D is undetermined. Trimming cost V 2 bases and J 0 bases, with 10 bases left between them. Germline CDR1 is SGHTA and CDR2 is FQGNSA. This CDR3 is 16 amino acids long. The CDR3 reads CASSLTSLTNTGELFF. The CDR3 region has the DNA TGTGCCAGCAGCTTAACCTCACTAACGAACACCGGGGAGCTGTTTTTT.

This clonotype appeared a few times. The rearrangement joins TRBV15 to TRBJ2-7; tentatively, D is TRBD2 (5 bases). Germline loops: CDR1 LNHNV, CDR2 YYDKDF (reference sequence). This CDR3 spans 16 amino acids. Trimming removed 0 bases at V and 3 bases at J, with 15 bases between. CDR3 DNA sequence: TGTGCCACCAGCAGAGATCCGCGTCTAGAGGGCTACGAGCAGTACTTC. Its protein product is CATSRDPRLEGYEQYF.